This note documents a single T cell receptor (beta chain) sequence. The sample comes from a study of blood T cell repertoires in COVID-19. Study context: Both acute and convalescent COVID-19 samples were obtained from the United States, Italy and Spain. T cells, B-cell-depleted T cells, or PBMCs supplied cDNA or gDNA.

The CDR3 has 17 residues. Germline-derived CDR1 and CDR2 are SGDLS and YYNGEE. With 3 bases clipped from V and 4 bases from J, the junction kept 12 bases outside the gene matches. Original data processing: It was from reference gene primer amplification that nucleated cell counts were estimated. Generated by immunoSEQ multiplex PCR, the TCRdb table keeps only in-frame clones and is missing some. V and J calls and clone size are given by that table; D and trimming were obtained from the DNA. The repertoire consists of 200,000 to 300,000 clones, with around 85% occurring once and the leading ten covering about 2.9%.

The chain employs TRBV9 and TRBJ2-2; 7 bases are shared with TRBD2. This TCR came from a woman in her 30s who had recovered from COVID-19. Input material: peripheral blood. The CDR3 DNA is TGTGCCAGCAGCGGTTTCGTGGGAGGGATAGGCACCGGGGAGCTGTTTTTT. The encoded protein is CASSGFVGGIGTGELFF.